This TCR beta chain was documented in a study of human T cells and chemical hapten exposure. Study results and limitations: TCRs above 1 in 1000 frequency did not change with DPC sensitization.

Time point described: healthy volunteer bleed at 2 weeks. Unfractionated whole blood was the source from which total RNA was extracted. Per germline, CDR1 MNHNY and CDR2 SVGAGI (reference sequence). The CDR3 contains 12 residues. The V and J ends lost 5 bases and 5 bases respectively, with 6 bases between them. TCRdb re-called the RACE reads through MiXCR, storing one row per CDR3 protein. The sample consists of 30,000 to 35,000 distinct CDR3 sequences, about 7.7% of them appearing once. Many counts were recorded for this clonotype. Its cognate antigen is unknown. The sample comprised whole blood. The clonotype originates from a human donor in good health. Some clones in this sample may be carry-over from other donors' samples. The chain joins TRBV6-6 to TRBJ1-4, with a weak D call TRBD1 (6 bases). Here the CDR3 reads CASSQGNEKLFF. CDR3 in DNA: TGTGCCAGCAGTCAGGGGAATGAAAAACTGTTTTTT.